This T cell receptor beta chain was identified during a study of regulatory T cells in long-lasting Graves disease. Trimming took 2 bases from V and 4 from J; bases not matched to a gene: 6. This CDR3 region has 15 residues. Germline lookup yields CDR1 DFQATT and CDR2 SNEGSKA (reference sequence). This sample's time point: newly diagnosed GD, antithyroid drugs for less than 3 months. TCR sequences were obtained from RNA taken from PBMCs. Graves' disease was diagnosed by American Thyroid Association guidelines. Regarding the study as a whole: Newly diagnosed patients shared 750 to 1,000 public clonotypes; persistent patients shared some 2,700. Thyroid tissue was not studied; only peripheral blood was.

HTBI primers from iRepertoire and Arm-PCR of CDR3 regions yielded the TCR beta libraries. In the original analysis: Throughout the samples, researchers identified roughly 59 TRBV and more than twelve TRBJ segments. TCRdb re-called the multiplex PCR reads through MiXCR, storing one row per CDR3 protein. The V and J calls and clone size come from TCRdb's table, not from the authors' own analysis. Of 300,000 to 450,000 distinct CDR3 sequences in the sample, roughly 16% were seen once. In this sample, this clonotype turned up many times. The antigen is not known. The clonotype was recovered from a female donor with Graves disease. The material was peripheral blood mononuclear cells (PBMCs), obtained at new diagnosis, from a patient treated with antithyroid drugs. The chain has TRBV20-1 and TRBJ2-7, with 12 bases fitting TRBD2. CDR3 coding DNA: TGCAGTGCTAGATCTAGGACTAGCGGGGAGTACGAGCAGTACTTC. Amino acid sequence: CSARSRTSGEYEQYF.